Here is one T cell receptor beta chain with its context. This record belongs to a study of blood T cell repertoires in COVID-19. Study-wide background: Both acute and convalescent COVID-19 samples were obtained from the United States, Italy and Spain. The cDNA or gDNA used as material had been derived from T cells, B-cell-depleted T cells, or PBMCs.

In the original workflow: Amplified reference gene primers provided the basis for estimating nucleated cell counts. Data came from immunoSEQ multiplex PCR; TCRdb stores just in-frame clones and leaves some out. The V and J calls and clone size are taken from that table; D and trimming were inferred from the DNA. Counted here are roughly 150,000 clones, about 89% occurring once; the ten biggest clones make up approximately 2.9%. The TCR originated in a man aged 60 to 75 with acute or convalescent COVID-19. The sequencing sample was made of peripheral blood.

The chain's CDR3 is CSVGPGQSYTGELFF. The CDR3, as DNA: TGCAGCGTTGGGCCGGGACAGTCATACACCGGGGAGCTGTTTTTT. The V gene is TRBV29-1, the J gene TRBJ2-2, with 7 bases that match TRBD1. After removal of 4 bases from V and 3 bases from J, the junction contained 8 bases not matched to a gene. Germline V gene data show CDR1 as SQVTM and CDR2 as ANQGSEA. CDR3 length: 15 amino acids.